This passage covers 31 T cell receptor beta chains from one sample sequenced in a study of CD8 T cells in ankylosing spondylitis. MiXCR, run by TCRdb on the 5' RACE reads, gives a single entry per CDR3 protein. The data show under 850,000 distinct CDR3 sequences, about 20% seen once. Antigen specificity for these receptors is unknown. Study results and caveats: The study identified a TCR beta motif of under 10 highly homologous variants that appeared characteristic of ankylosing spondylitis blood.

Sequencing was carried out using blood, either unsorted or a sorted T cell fraction (not recorded which). The origin of the receptors is a male donor with ankylosing spondylitis.

This clonotype has a handful of counts. Here the CDR3 reads CASTKPKREEQFF. The DNA for the CDR3 is TGTGCCAGCACCAAACCCAAGCGGGAGGAGCAGTTCTTC. The chain carries TRBV12-3 or TRBV12-4 and TRBJ2-1, with 8 bases aligning to TRBD2. J gave up 10 bases and V 7 bases, and 9 bases lay outside the gene matches. The CDR3 contains 13 residues.

This clonotype was detected a few times. V usage is TRBV9 and J usage is TRBJ2-2; D is ambiguous. With 0 bases removed from V and 4 bases from J, the gap between germline ends came to 7 bases. This CDR3 contains 14 residues. Germline CDR1 SGDLS, CDR2 YYNGEE. As DNA, the CDR3 is TGTGCCAGCAGCGTAGTGCCTAGCACCGGGGAGCTGTTTTTT. This sequence encodes CASSVVPSTGELFF.

This clonotype was found many times. The chain is built from TRBV4-3 and TRBJ2-1, with D possibly being TRBD1 (7 bases). Trimming left V 2 bases short and J 15 bases short, with 20 bases between. This CDR3 has 14 amino acids. Germline loops: CDR1 LGHNA, CDR2 YSLEER. For the CDR3, the DNA is TGCGCCAGCAGCCAATGGACCACGGAGGGGGCACCGTTCTTC. It translates to CASSQWTTEGAPFF.

This clonotype was observed a few times. Written as DNA, the CDR3 is TGTGCCAGCAGTCCTAGCGGGAGGGATATTGAGCAGTTCTTC. Amino acids: CASSPSGRDIEQFF. The V call is TRBV12-3 or TRBV12-4, the J call TRBJ2-1; 12 bases agree with TRBD2. J gave up 9 bases and V 5 bases, and 5 bases lay outside the gene matches. The CDR3 is 14 residues long.

This clonotype turned up a few times. The rearrangement uses TRBV7-6 and TRBJ2-1; 11 positions match TRBD2. Germline V CDR1 and CDR2: SGHVS, FNYEAQ. The ends lost 1 base at V and 6 bases at J; junction bases unmatched: 11. The CDR3 runs 18 residues. The CDR3 DNA follows: TGTGCCAGCAGCTTAGATAGTTCTAGCGGGAGGCGAGGCAATGAGCAGTTCTTC. Translation gives CASSLDSSSGRRGNEQFF.

On this clonotype itself: No conserved phenylalanine or tryptophan ends this CDR3, so it is likely a read error. This chain joins TRBV27 and TRBJ2-1, with a tentative D call TRBD2 (5 bases). CDR3 size: 12 residues. V was cut by 10 bases and J by 3 bases, with 10 bases left in between. Germline CDR1 reads MNHEY; CDR2 reads SMNVEV (reference sequence). In DNA form, the CDR3 reads TGTGCCATTATGAGCGGCTACAATGAGCAGTTCCTC. Translated, it gives CAIMSGYNEQFL.

This clonotype has a handful of counts. This chain links TRBV7-2 with TRBJ2-2, with 11 nucleotides matching TRBD1. The CDR3 consists of 15 residues. Germline V gene sequence: CDR1 SGHTA, CDR2 FQGNSA. The ends lost 7 bases at V and 6 bases at J; junction bases unmatched: 7. CDR3 loop: CASNKGDRGAGELFF. For the CDR3, the DNA is TGTGCCAGCAACAAGGGGGACAGGGGGGCCGGGGAGCTGTTTTTT.

V and J are TRBV29-1 and TRBJ1-1; TRBD1 matches at 7 bases. Trimming removed 4 bases from V and 0 bases from J; junction bases left unmatched: 8. The CDR3 has 15 residues. Germline V gene sequence: CDR1 SQVTM, CDR2 ANQGSEA. CDR3 in amino acids: CSVAGTDKLNTEAFF. In DNA, the CDR3 is TGCAGCGTTGCCGGGACAGATAAACTGAACACTGAAGCTTTCTTT.

This clonotype has a handful of counts. This sequence joins TRBV6-1 and TRBJ1-2; a possible D gene is TRBD1 (6 bases). CDR1 is MNHNS and CDR2 is SASEGT in the germline V gene. Trimming cost V 4 bases and J 0 bases, with 12 bases left between them. The CDR3 consists of 15 residues. CDR3 loop: CASSATEGANYGYTF. DNA for the CDR3: TGTGCCAGCAGTGCCACAGAGGGGGCTAACTATGGCTACACCTTC.

The chain has TRBV7-2 and TRBJ2-7; the match to TRBD1 covers 11 bases. This CDR3 spans 16 amino acids. Looked up from germline, CDR1 is SGHTA and CDR2 is FQGNSA. Trimming took 5 bases from V and 4 from J; bases not matched to a gene: 10. In DNA form, the CDR3 reads TGTGCCAGCAGCCTCGCCGGGACAGGGGGGATATACGAGCAGTACTTC. Translation: CASSLAGTGGIYEQYF.

This clonotype was observed a handful of times. The chain carries TRBV20-1 and TRBJ2-1; 9 nucleotides align to TRBD2. CDR3 size: 23 residues. J gave up 4 bases and V 2 bases, and 30 bases lay outside the gene matches. Germline-derived CDR1 and CDR2 are DFQATT and SNEGSKA (reference sequence). CDR3 sequence reads: CSARPYLGQAVQGGRVEYNEQFF. For the CDR3, the DNA is TGCAGTGCTAGACCCTACCTCGGACAGGCTGTGCAGGGCGGGAGGGTAGAATACAATGAGCAGTTCTTC.

This clonotype has more than one count but fewer than ten. The chain is built from TRBV6-5 and TRBJ1-6; D not resolved. This CDR3 spans 15 amino acids. Trimming removed 0 bases at V and 7 bases at J, with 10 bases between. Germline values: CDR1 MNHEY, CDR2 SVGAGI. CDR3: CASSYSRASNSPLHF. In DNA form, the CDR3 reads TGTGCCAGCAGTTACTCAAGGGCTTCCAATTCACCCCTCCACTTT.

This clonotype was detected ten times or more. The V call is TRBV5-6, the J call TRBJ2-4; D could derive from TRBD1 or TRBD2 (5 bases each). V gave up 0 bases and J gave up 1 base, with 8 bases separating them. Germline values: CDR1 SGHDT, CDR2 YYEEEE. The CDR3 has 15 residues. The CDR3 DNA reads TGTGCCAGCAGCTTGGCGGGGCCGGCCAAAAACATTCAGTACTTC. Its translation is CASSLAGPAKNIQYF.

The V and J genes are TRBV2 and TRBJ1-4; D is unclear. Per the germline V gene, CDR1 is SNHLY and CDR2 is FYNNEI. The CDR3 has 13 amino acids. Trimming cost V 4 bases and J 4 bases, with 7 bases left between them. The CDR3 nucleotides read TGTGCCAGCAGTGTATATAATAATGAAAAACTGTTTTTT. It translates to CASSVYNNEKLFF.

This clonotype was seen a handful of times. The J gene is TRBJ1-1, the V gene TRBV27, with TRBD1 matching over 9 bases. CDR1 and CDR2 (germline): MNHEY, SMNVEV (reference sequence). The length of the CDR3 is 14 residues. The ends lost 5 bases at V and 3 bases at J; junction bases unmatched: 4. The DNA for the CDR3 is TGTGCCAGCAGTAATACAGGGGGCCACACTGAAGCTTTCTTT. It translates to CASSNTGGHTEAFF.

This clonotype was counted only a few times. The rearrangement joins TRBV3-1 to TRBJ1-1; the D gene is possibly TRBD1 (5 bases). This CDR3 comprises 11 residues. Germline loops: CDR1 LGHDT, CDR2 YNNKEL (reference sequence). Trimming took off 8 bases at V and 7 bases at J, with 11 bases between the two ends. The CDR3 sequence: CASARGGEAFF. For the CDR3, the DNA is TGTGCCAGCGCACGGGGGGGTGAAGCTTTCTTT.

This clonotype occurred a few times. The gene calls are TRBV2 and TRBJ2-5; D is unresolved. Germline V lookup: CDR1 SNHLY, CDR2 FYNNEI. The CDR3 is 12 amino acids. Trimming removed 7 bases from V and 4 bases from J, with 10 bases in between. The CDR3 DNA reads TGTGCCAGCAAGGCGCAGGCAGAGACCCAGTACTTC. Amino acid sequence: CASKAQAETQYF.

This clonotype was observed a handful of times. This rearrangement joins TRBV20-1 to TRBJ1-1; D unresolved. Germline V gives CDR1 DFQATT, CDR2 SNEGSKA (reference sequence). Trimming took off 0 bases at V and 4 bases at J, with 6 bases between the two ends. The CDR3 contains 12 residues. CDR3 bases: TGCAGTGCTAGAGATGAGCCCACTGAAGCTTTCTTT. Protein: CSARDEPTEAFF.

The gene calls are TRBV6-1 and TRBJ1-2, with D uncertain. The germline gives CDR1 MNHNS, CDR2 SASEGT. Trimming shortened V by 2 bases and J by 6 bases, and 7 bases separated the two germline ends. This CDR3 is built from 12 residues. The chain's CDR3 is CASSESGHGYTF. CDR3 bases: TGTGCCAGCAGTGAATCGGGTCATGGCTACACCTTC.

V is TRBV5-1 and J is TRBJ2-5; 8 bases line up with TRBD2. Germline CDR1 is SGHRS and CDR2 is YFSETQ. The CDR3 is 12 residues long. The V gene end was trimmed by 10 bases and the J gene end by 4 bases; junction bases not matched to a gene: 6. The CDR3, as DNA: TGCGCCTCCCAGCGGGAGAGAGAGACCCAGTACTTC. It translates to CASQRERETQYF.

The chain is built from TRBV27 and TRBJ1-1; the match to TRBD1 covers 7 bases. In germline, CDR1 is MNHEY, CDR2 SMNVEV (reference sequence). V lost 3 bases, J lost 1 base, and 8 bases stayed unmatched. This CDR3 contains 16 residues. As DNA, the CDR3 is TGTGCCAGCAGTTTGTACCTGACAGGGCGGAACACTGAAGCTTTCTTT. This codes for CASSLYLTGRNTEAFF.

V is TRBV15 and J is TRBJ1-2, with D uncertain. Germline assignment: CDR1 LNHNV and CDR2 YYDKDF (reference sequence). CDR3 size: 13 residues. The V and J ends lost 3 bases and 1 base respectively, with 6 bases between them. CDR3 sequence (DNA): TGTGCCACCAGCAGTCGGGGTAACTATGGCTACACCTTC. Amino acid sequence: CATSSRGNYGYTF. Variable domain in full (rest from reference TRBV15 and TRBJ1-2): DAMVIQNPRYQVTQFGKPVTLSCSQTLNHNVMYWYQQKSSQAPKLLFHYYDKDFNNEADTPDNFQSRRPNTSFCFLDIRSPGLGDTAMYLCATSSRGNYGYTFGSGTRLTVV.

Here the CDR3 reads CSVLREGAYEQYF. The CDR3, as DNA: TGCAGCGTCCTTCGGGAGGGGGCCTACGAGCAGTACTTC. This chain connects TRBV29-1 to TRBJ2-7; 8 bases agree with TRBD2. J lost 2 bases, V lost 6 bases, and 6 bases had no gene match. CDR3 length: 13 amino acids. Germline CDR1 and CDR2: SQVTM and ANQGSEA.

The chain links TRBV29-1 to TRBJ1-1; a possible D gene is TRBD1 (5 bases). V lost 6 bases and J lost 8, with 13 bases in between. This CDR3 comprises 11 residues. Per germline, CDR1 SQVTM and CDR2 ANQGSEA. CDR3 bases: TGCAGCGTGGACCGGGACGGCGAAGCTTTCTTT. Its translation is CSVDRDGEAFF. The whole variable domain, filled in from reference TRBV29-1 and TRBJ1-1, reads SAVISQKPSRDICQRGTSLTIQCQVDSQVTMMFWYRQQPGQSLTLIATANQGSEATYESGFVIDKFPISRPNLTFSTLTVSNMSPEDSSIYLCSVDRDGEAFFGQGTRLTVV.

Comment on this clonotype: The limits of the CDR3 on the DNA are not certain, so only TCRdb's listed CDR3 is given. This rearrangement joins TRBV12-3 or TRBV12-4 to TRBJ2-5; the D call in the table, TRBD2, was not verified against the DNA. The CDR3 is 14 amino acids in total, end residues counted. CDR3: CASSSSGGGETQYF.

The rearrangement links TRBV11-2 to TRBJ2-5; the D gene is possibly TRBD1 (5 bases). Trimming cost V 0 bases and J 10 bases, with 18 bases left between them. Germline CDR1 is SGHAT and CDR2 is FQNNGV. This CDR3 region has 15 residues. The CDR3 DNA sequence: TGTGCCAGCAGCTTAGATTCCCAGGGCCGGAGAGACCAGTACTTC. Amino acids: CASSLDSQGRRDQYF.

This clonotype came up a few times. V is TRBV5-1 and J is TRBJ2-5; 7 positions match TRBD2. Trimming removed 5 bases from V and 7 bases from J; junction bases left unmatched: 11. CDR3 size: 14 residues. In germline, CDR1 is SGHRS, CDR2 YFSETQ. CDR3 sequence (DNA): TGCGCCAGCAGAGGACTAGACGACTTGAGGACCCAGTACTTC. Translating gives CASRGLDDLRTQYF.

This clonotype was counted between two and nine times. The V and J genes are TRBV5-1 and TRBJ2-7, with 8 nucleotides matching TRBD1. The J segment lost 4 bases and the V segment lost 4 bases, leaving 13 bases of the junction unmatched. Germline values: CDR1 SGHRS, CDR2 YFSETQ. CDR3 length: 16 amino acids. CDR3 in amino acids: CASSEERGTGGYEQYF. CDR3 coding DNA: TGCGCCAGCAGCGAGGAAAGAGGGACAGGAGGGTACGAGCAGTACTTC. Looking up the rest from reference TRBV5-1 and TRBJ2-7 gives the full variable domain: KAGVTQTPRYLIKTRGQQVTLSCSPISGHRSVSWYQQTPGQGLQFLFEYFSETQRNKGNFPGRFSGRQFSNSRSEMNVSTLELGDSALYLCASSEERGTGGYEQYFGPGTRLTVT.

This chain uses TRBV7-2 with TRBJ2-1; D is unclear. This CDR3 region has 14 residues. The germline gives CDR1 SGHTA, CDR2 FQGNSA. Trimming removed 4 bases at V and 4 bases at J, with 11 bases between. The CDR3 here is CASSYLLGYNEQFF. Written as DNA, the CDR3 is TGTGCCAGCAGCTACCTGTTGGGGTACAATGAGCAGTTCTTC.

The V call is TRBV12-3 or TRBV12-4, the J call TRBJ2-3; D call uncertain. V dropped 6 bases and J dropped 2 bases, with 12 bases sitting between them. The CDR3 extends over 14 amino acids. DNA of the CDR3: TGTGCCAGCAGCCCCCCCGACCTCACAGATACGCAGTATTTT. It translates to CASSPPDLTDTQYF.

The chain is built from TRBV2 and TRBJ1-3; 7 nucleotides line up with TRBD1. Germline V gives CDR1 SNHLY, CDR2 FYNNEI. The CDR3 totals 15 residues. Unmatched junction bases numbered 14, after V lost 7 bases and J lost 8 bases. CDR3 in DNA: TGTGCCAGCAAGGGTACAGGGGCGCCGAGCGACACCATATATTTT. Amino acids: CASKGTGAPSDTIYF. Variable domain in full (rest from reference TRBV2 and TRBJ1-3): EPEVTQTPSHQVTQMGQEVILRCVPISNHLYFYWYRQILGQKVEFLVSFYNNEISEKSEIFDDQFSVERPDGSNFTLKIRSTKLEDSAMYFCASKGTGAPSDTIYFGEGSWLTVV.